This entry is about one T cell receptor beta chain. The data derive from a study of blood T cell repertoires in COVID-19. Study summary: Donors in the United States, Italy and Spain gave samples during acute or convalescent COVID-19. T cells, B-cell-depleted T cells, or PBMCs provided the cDNA or gDNA that served as material.

Authors' analysis steps: Estimation of nucleated cell counts relied on the amplification of reference gene primers. Only in-frame clones appear in the TCRdb table, and some are missing; sequencing was by immunoSEQ multiplex PCR. V and J calls and clone size follow that table, whereas D and trimming were derived from the DNA. Altogether 50,000 or so clones are present, 75% to 85% being singletons, with the ten largest covering over 15%. With V trimmed by 6 bases and J by 2 bases, 4 bases remained unmatched. CDR1 and CDR2 from the germline V gene are LNHDA and SQIVND (reference sequence). The CDR3 runs to 15 residues.

The V and J genes are TRBV19 and TRBJ1-5; 10 bases line up with TRBD1. This sequence was found in a man aged 40-50 years with acute or convalescent COVID-19. Material for sequencing was peripheral blood. The CDR3: CASRDGTGGNQPQHF. The CDR3 DNA is TGTGCCAGTAGGGACGGGACAGGGGGCAATCAGCCCCAGCATTTT.